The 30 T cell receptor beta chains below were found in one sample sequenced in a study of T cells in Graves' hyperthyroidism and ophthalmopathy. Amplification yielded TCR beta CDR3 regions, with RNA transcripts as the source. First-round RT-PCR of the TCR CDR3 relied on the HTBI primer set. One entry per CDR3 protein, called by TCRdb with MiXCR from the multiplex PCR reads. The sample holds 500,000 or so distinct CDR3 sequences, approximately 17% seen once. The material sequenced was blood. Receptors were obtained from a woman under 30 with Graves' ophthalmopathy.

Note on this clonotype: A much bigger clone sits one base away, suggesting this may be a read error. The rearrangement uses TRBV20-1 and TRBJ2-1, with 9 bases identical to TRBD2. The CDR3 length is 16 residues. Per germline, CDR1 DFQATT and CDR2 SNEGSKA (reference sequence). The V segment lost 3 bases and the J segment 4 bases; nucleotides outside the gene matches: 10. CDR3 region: CSASSSPSGKYNEQFF. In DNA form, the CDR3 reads TGCAGTGCTAGCTCCTCGCCTAGCGGGAAATACAATGAGCAGTTCTTC.

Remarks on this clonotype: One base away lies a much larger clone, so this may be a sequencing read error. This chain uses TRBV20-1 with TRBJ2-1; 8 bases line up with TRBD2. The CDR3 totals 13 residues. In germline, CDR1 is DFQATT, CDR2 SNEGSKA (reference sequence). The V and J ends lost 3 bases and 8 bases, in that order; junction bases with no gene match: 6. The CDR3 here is CSASGRAADEQFF. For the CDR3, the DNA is TGCAGTGCTAGCGGGAGGGCCGCGGATGAGCAGTTCTTC.

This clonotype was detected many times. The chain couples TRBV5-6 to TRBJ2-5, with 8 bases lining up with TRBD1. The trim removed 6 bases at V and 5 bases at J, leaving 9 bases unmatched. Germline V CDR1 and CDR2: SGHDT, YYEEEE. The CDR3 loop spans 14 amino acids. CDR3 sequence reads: CASTMDRVWETQYF. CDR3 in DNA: TGTGCCAGCACCATGGACAGGGTATGGGAGACCCAGTACTTC.

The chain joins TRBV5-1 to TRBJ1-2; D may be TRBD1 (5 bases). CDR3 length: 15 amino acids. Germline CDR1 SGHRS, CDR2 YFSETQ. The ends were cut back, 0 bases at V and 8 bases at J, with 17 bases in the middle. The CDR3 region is CASSLASGTLGGYTF. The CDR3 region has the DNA TGCGCCAGCAGCTTGGCCTCCGGGACCCTTGGAGGCTACACCTTC.

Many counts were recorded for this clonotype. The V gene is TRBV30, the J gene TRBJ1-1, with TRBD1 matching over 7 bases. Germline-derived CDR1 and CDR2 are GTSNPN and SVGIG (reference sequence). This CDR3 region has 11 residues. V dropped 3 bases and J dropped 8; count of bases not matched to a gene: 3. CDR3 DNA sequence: TGTGCCTGGAGAGAACAGGGGGAAGCTTTCTTT. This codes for CAWREQGEAFF.

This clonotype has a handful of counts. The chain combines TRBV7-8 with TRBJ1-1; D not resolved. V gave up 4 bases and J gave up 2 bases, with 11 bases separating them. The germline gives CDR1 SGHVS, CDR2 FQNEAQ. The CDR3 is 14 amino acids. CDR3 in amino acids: CASSSSTPNTEAFF. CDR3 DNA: TGTGCCAGCAGCTCGTCGACACCCAACACTGAAGCTTTCTTT. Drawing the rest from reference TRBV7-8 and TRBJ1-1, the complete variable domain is GAGVSQSPRYKVAKRGQDVALRCDPISGHVSLFWYQQALGQGPEFLTYFQNEAQLDKSGLPSDRFFAERPEGSVSTLKIQRTQQEDSAVYLCASSSSTPNTEAFFGQGTRLTVV.

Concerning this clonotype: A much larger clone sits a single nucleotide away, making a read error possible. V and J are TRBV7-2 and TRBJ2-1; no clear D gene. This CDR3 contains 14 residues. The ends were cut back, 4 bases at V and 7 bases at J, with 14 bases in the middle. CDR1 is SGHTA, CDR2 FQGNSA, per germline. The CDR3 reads CASSSALPLNEQFF. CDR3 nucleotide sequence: TGTGCCAGCAGCTCAGCACTTCCTTTGAATGAGCAGTTCTTC.

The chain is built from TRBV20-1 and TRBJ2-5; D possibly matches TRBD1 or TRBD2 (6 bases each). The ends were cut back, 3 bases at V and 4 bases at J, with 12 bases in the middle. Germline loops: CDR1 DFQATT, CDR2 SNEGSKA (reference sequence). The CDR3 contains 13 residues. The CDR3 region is CSASGGSGETQYF. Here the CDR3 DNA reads TGCAGTGCTAGCGGGGGCAGTGGAGAGACCCAGTACTTC.

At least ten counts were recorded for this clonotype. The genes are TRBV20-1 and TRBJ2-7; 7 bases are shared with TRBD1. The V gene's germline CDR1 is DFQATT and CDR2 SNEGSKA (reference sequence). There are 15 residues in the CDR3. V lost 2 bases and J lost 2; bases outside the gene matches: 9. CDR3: CSARKRQGPTYEQYF. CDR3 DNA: TGCAGTGCTAGAAAGAGACAGGGCCCAACCTACGAGCAGTACTTC.

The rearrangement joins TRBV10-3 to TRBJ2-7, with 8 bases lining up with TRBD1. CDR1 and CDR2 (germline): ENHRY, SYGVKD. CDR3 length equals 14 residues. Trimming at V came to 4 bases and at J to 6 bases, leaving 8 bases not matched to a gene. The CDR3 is CAISAPTGTGEQYF. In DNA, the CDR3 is TGTGCCATCAGTGCGCCGACCGGGACAGGCGAGCAGTACTTC.

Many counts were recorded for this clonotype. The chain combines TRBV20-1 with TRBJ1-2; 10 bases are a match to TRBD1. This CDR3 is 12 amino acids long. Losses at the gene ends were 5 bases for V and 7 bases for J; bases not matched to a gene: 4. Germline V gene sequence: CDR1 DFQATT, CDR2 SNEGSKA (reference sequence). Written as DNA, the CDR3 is TGCAGTGCTTCCGACAGGGGGCTTGGCTACACCTTC. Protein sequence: CSASDRGLGYTF.

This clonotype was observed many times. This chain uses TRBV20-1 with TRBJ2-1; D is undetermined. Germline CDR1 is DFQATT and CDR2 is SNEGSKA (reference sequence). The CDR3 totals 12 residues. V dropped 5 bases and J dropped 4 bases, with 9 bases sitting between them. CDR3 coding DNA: TGCAGTGCTGAAGAGGAATACAATGAGCAGTTCTTC. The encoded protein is CSAEEEYNEQFF.

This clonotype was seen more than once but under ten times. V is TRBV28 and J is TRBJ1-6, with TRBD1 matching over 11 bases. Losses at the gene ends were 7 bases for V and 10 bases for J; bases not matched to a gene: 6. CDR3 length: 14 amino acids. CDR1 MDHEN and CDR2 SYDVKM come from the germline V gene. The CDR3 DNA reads TGTGCCAGCAAGCCGGGACAGGGGGACTCACCCCTCCACTTT. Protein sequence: CASKPGQGDSPLHF.

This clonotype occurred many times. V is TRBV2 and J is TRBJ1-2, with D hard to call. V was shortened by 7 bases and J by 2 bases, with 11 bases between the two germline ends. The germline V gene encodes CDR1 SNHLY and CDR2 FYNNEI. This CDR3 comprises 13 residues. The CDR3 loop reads CASMELRNYGYTF. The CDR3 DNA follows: TGTGCCAGCATGGAGTTGCGGAACTATGGCTACACCTTC.

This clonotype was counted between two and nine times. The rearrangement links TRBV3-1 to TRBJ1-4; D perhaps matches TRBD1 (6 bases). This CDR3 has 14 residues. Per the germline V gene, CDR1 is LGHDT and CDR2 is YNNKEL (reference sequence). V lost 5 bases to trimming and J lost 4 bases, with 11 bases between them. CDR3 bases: TGTGCCAGCAGCTCTCGGACAGTTAATGAAAAACTGTTTTTT. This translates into CASSSRTVNEKLFF.

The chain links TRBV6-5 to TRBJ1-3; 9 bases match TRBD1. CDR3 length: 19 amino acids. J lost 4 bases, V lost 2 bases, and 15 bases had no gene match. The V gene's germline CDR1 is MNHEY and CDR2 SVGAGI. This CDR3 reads CASSYPPRTGAGMGNTIYF. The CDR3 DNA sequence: TGTGCCAGCAGTTACCCGCCCAGGACAGGGGCCGGGATGGGAAACACCATATATTTT.

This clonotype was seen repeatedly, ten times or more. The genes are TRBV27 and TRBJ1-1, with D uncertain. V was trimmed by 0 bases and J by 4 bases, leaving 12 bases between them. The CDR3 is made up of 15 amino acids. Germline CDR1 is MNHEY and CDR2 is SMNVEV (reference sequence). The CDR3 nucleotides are TGTGCCAGCAGTTTATCGTCCCTACCCAGCACTGAAGCTTTCTTT. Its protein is CASSLSSLPSTEAFF.

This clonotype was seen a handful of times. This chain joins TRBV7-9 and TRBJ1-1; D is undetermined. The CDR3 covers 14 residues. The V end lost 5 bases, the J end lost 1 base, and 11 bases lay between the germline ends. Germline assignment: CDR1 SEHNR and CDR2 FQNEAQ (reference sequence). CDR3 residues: CASSHWTGNTEAFF. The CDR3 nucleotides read TGTGCCAGCAGCCATTGGACCGGGAACACTGAAGCTTTCTTT.

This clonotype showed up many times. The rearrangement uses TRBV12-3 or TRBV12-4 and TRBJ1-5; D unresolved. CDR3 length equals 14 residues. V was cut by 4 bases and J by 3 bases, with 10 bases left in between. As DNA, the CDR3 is TGTGCCAGCAGTTCCGGGGAGATCAATCAGCCCCAGCATTTT. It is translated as CASSSGEINQPQHF.

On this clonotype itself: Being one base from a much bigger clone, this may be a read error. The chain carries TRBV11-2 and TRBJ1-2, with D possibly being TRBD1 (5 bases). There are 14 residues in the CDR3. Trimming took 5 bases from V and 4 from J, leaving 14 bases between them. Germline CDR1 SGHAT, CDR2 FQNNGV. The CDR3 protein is CASSPQQGTYGYTF. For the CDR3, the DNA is TGTGCCAGCAGCCCGCAGCAGGGCACCTATGGCTACACCTTC.

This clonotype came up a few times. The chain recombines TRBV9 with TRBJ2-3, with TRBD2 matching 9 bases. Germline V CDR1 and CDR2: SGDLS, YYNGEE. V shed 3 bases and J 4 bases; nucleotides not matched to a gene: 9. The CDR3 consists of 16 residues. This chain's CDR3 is CASSAGGGRAADTQYF. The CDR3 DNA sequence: TGTGCCAGCAGCGCTGGAGGCGGGAGGGCTGCAGATACGCAGTATTTT.

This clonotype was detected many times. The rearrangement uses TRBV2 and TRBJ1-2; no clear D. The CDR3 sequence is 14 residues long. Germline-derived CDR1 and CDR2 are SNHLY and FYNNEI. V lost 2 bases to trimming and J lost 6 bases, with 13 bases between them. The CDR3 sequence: CASSELGSLDGYTF. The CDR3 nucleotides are TGTGCCAGCAGTGAACTAGGTAGCCTTGATGGCTACACCTTC.

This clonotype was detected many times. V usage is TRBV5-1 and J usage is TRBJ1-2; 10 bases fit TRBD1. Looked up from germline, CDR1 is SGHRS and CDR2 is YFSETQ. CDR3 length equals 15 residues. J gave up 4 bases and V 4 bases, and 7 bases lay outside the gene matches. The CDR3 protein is CASSREGTGAYGYTF. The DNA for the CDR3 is TGCGCCAGCAGCCGGGAAGGGACAGGGGCCTATGGCTACACCTTC.

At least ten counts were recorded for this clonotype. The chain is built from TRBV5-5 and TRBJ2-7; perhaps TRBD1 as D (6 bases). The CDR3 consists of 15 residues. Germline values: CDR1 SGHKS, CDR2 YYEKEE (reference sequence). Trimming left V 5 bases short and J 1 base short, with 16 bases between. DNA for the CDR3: TGTGCCAGCAGGCTCGGAGCAGGGGAATCCTACGAGCAGTACTTC. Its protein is CASRLGAGESYEQYF. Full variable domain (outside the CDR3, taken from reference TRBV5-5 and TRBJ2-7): DAGVTQSPTHLIKTRGQQVTLRCSPISGHKSVSWYQQVLGQGPQFIFQYYEKEERGRGNFPDRFSARQFPNYSSELNVNALLLGDSALYLCASRLGAGESYEQYFGPGTRLTVT.

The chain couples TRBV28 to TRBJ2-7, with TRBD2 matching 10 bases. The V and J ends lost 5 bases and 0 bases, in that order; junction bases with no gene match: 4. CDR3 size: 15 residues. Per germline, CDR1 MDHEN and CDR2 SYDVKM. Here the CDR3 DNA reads TGTGCCAGCAGTGCTAGCGGGGGAACCTCCTACGAGCAGTACTTC. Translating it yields CASSASGGTSYEQYF. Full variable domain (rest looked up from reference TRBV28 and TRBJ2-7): DVKVTQSSRYLVKRTGEKVFLECVQDMDHENMFWYRQDPGLGLRLIYFSYDVKMKEKGDIPEGYSVSREKKERFSLILESASTNQTSMYLCASSASGGTSYEQYFGPGTRLTVT.

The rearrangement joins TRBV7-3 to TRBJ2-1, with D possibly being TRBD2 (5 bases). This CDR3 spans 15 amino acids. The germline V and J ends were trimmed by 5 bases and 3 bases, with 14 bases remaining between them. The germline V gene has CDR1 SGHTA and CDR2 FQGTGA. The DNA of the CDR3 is TGTGCCAGCAGCAAGGACCCGGAGGACTACAATGAGCAGTTCTTC. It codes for CASSKDPEDYNEQFF.

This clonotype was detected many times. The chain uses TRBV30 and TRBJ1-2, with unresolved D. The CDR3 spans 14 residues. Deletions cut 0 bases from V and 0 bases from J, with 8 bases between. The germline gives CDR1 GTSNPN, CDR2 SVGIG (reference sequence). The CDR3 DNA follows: TGTGCCTGGAGTGTAGGCAGACCTAACTATGGCTACACCTTC. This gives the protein CAWSVGRPNYGYTF. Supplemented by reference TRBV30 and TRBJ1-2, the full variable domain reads SQTIHQWPATLVQPVGSPLSLECTVEGTSNPNLYWYRQAAGRGLQLLFYSVGIGQISSEVPQNLSASRPQDRQFILSSKKLLLSDSGFYLCAWSVGRPNYGYTFGSGTRLTVV.

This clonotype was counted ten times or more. CDR3: CASSQTGTYGYTF. DNA of the CDR3: TGTGCCAGCAGCCAAACAGGGACCTATGGCTACACCTTC. The chain has TRBV7-8 and TRBJ1-2, with a weak D call TRBD1 (6 bases). The germline V and J ends were trimmed by 5 bases and 4 bases, with 11 bases remaining between them. This CDR3 region has 13 residues. CDR1 is SGHVS, CDR2 FQNEAQ, per germline.

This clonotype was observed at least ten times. The CDR3 bases are TGTGCCACCCTTTTGGGGGCCTATGGCTACACCTTC. This gives the protein CATLLGAYGYTF. This chain links TRBV28 with TRBJ1-2, with a tentative D call TRBD1 (6 bases). The V and J ends lost 10 bases and 4 bases respectively, with 13 bases between them. The germline gives CDR1 MDHEN, CDR2 SYDVKM. The CDR3 covers 12 residues.

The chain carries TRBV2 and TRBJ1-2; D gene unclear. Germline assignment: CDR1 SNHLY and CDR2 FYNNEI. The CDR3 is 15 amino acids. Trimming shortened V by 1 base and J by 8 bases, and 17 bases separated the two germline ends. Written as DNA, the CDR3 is TGTGCCAGCAGTGAAGGGGGATTCGTATCACGAGGCTACACCTTC. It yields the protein CASSEGGFVSRGYTF.